This paragraph reports one T cell receptor (beta chain). The table lists this clonotype with a few counts. Which antigen it targets is not known. There are no base qualities to consult, and no much larger clone falls within one base. These data come from a study of T-cell memory formation after mild COVID-19 (dated by TCRdb to the early 2020s). With regard to the full study: TCR sequence clusters from the two donors were largely donor specific. In a couple of donors, T-cell clones that expanded and contracted after mild COVID-19 were followed by sequencing TCRalpha and TCRbeta repertoires longitudinally. The cohort comprised two young, previously healthy adult volunteers, one female and one male.

These reads were obtained on an Illumina NovaSeq 6000. Using 5'RACE with constant-segment primers, TCRalpha and TCRbeta cDNA libraries were constructed, with sample barcodes and unique molecular identifiers added in the process. Trizol reagent was used to extract RNA from every sample. Library amplification was performed in two PCR steps, and a second sample barcode and Illumina TruSeq adapters were introduced in the second step. The libraries were sequenced on an Illumina NovaSeq using 2 x 150 bp paired-end reads. In the paper's pipeline: Demultiplexing of reads and collapsing into UMI-guided consensus sequences were performed with migec v1.2.7. Using mixcr v2.1.11, the UMI consensuses were aligned to TRA and TRB V and J templates and assembled into clonotypes. A clonotype was counted as expanded or contracted only if both edgeR and NoisET called the change significant, with noise models trained on biological replicates. For edgeR calls, the thresholds were a false discovery rate-adjusted p below 0.01 and a log2 fold-change of 1. PCA with hierarchical clustering of max-normalized trajectories of the 1000 most abundant clonotypes was used as exploratory dynamics analysis. Separately sequenced CD4+ and CD8+ repertoires were used to assign a CD4 or CD8 phenotype to each responding clone. TCRdb reran the public reads through fastp at Q25 and MiXCR, keeping productive beta chains. Rows with one shared CDR3 protein collapse into an entry with the most common genes and DNA. TCRdb assigned the V and J calls; the authors' analysis was not used. This sample lists approximately 190,000 distinct CDR3 sequences; 15% to 20% were detected once. 2.4% of the sample belongs to the ten largest clones.

PBMCs were isolated by Ficoll-Paque density gradient centrifugation. V is trimmed back by 2 bases and J by 1 base, and the junction contains 1 base that no gene match accounts for. There are 16 amino acids in the CDR3, from cysteine to phenylalanine inclusive. The DNA shown is the 48-base CDR3, in frame from base 1. CDR1 and CDR2, per the germline V gene, are KGHDR and SFDVKD. Here is what the overall study found, with its caveats: Whether the second-wave clones peaking on day 37 were SARS-CoV-2 specific was not confirmed. Balanced CD4/CD8 phenotypes were observed for clones contracting from day 15 to 85, whereas a bias towards CD4+ was observed for a second wave of clones expanding from day 15 to 37. The study covered only a couple of mild cases, and larger cohorts including severe cases with pre-infection samples were considered necessary. Some responding clones were found in pre-infection memory, which suggests that pre-existing cross-reactive memory T cells took part in the SARS-CoV-2 response. Contracting CD4+ clones were located mainly in the CM and EM memory subsets, whereas CD8+ clones were found to be enriched in EMRA.

This clonotype was sampled from an adult woman who had mild COVID-19 (a few samples of this study predate the infection). The sample titles of this study are shuffled in the database, so cell type and time point are left out; the donor was told from shared clones. The source material was PBMCs or a T cell subset sorted from them (not recorded which). Recombination joined TRBV24-1 with TRBJ2-2; 9 middle bases align to TRBD1. The DNA sequence follows: TGTGCCACCAGTGATTGGGGACAGGGGAACACCGGGGAGCTGTTTTTT. The encoded protein is CATSDWGQGNTGELFF.